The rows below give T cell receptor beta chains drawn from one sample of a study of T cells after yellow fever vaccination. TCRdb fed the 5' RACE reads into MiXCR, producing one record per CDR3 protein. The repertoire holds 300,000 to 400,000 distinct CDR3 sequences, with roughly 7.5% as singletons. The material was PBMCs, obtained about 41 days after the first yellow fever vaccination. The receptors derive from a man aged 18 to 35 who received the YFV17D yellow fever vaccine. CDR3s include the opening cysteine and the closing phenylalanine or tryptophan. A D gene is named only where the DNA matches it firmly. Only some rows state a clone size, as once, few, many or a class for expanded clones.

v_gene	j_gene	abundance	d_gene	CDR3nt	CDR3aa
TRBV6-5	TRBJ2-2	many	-	TGTGCCAGCAGTTACTCCGGGGGCACCGGGGAGCTGTTTTTT	CASSYSGGTGELFF
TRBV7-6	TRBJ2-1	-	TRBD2	TGTGCCAGCAGCTTATTGGGGGAGGTTAGCGGGGCACGCAATGAGCAGTTCTTC	CASSLLGEVSGARNEQFF
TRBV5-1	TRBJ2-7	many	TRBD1	TGCGCCAGCAGCTTGGGACCTGGACAGGGCTACGAGCAGTACTTC	CASSLGPGQGYEQYF
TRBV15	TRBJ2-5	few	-	TGTGCCACCAGCGACCGGGACTTGCTCGTAGAGACCCAGTACTTC	CATSDRDLLVETQYF
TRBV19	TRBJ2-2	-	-	TGTGCCAGTAGTATAGGTCGGGGAGGCACCGGGGAGCTGTTTTTT	CASSIGRGGTGELFF
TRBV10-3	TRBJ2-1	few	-	TGTGCCATCAGTACAGGAGCCGGGAGCTCCTACAATGAGCAGTTCTTC	CAISTGAGSSYNEQFF
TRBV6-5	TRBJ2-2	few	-	TGTGCCAGCTTTCCCGGACAGTACACCGGGGAGCTGTTTTTT	CASFPGQYTGELFF
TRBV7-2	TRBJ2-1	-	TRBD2	TGTGCCAGCAGCTCCTCCGGGACTAGCGGACCCGGTGAGCAGTTCTTC	CASSSSGTSGPGEQFF
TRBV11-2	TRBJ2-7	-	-	TGTGCCAGCAGATTAATCCTGGCTTCCTACGAGCAGTACTTC	CASRLILASYEQYF
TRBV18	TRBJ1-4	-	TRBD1	TGTGCCAGCTCACCACGGTTTACCGGGACAGCAACTAATGAAAAACTGTTTTTT	CASSPRFTGTATNEKLFF
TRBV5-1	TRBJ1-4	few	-	TGCGCCAGCAGCTTGTCCTTGACAACTAATGAAAAACTGTTTTTT	CASSLSLTTNEKLFF
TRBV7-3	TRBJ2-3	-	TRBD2	TGTGCCAGCAGCCCGGGAGCGGGGCAAACAGATACGCAGTATTTT	CASSPGAGQTDTQYF
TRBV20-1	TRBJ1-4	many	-	TGCAGTGCTAGAGATAAGAGGCGTTTAAATGAAAAACTGTTTTTT	CSARDKRRLNEKLFF
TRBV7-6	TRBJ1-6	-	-	TGTGCCAGCAGCTTAGGGGTGGTGTCACCCCTCCACTTT	CASSLGVVSPLHF
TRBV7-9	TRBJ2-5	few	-	TGTGCCAGCAGCGTCCTTAACCAGGGCGGGTTGGAGACCCAGTACTTC	CASSVLNQGGLETQYF
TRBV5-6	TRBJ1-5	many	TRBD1	TGTGCCAGCAGTCTTACAGGGGGCGGCAATCAGCCCCAGCATTTT	CASSLTGGGNQPQHF
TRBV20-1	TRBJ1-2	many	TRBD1	TGCAGTGCCTTTGAGGGGGCGGAATATGGCTACACCTTC	CSAFEGAEYGYTF
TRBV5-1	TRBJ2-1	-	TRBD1	TGCGCCAGCAGCCCGGGACAGGGGGACAACAATGAGCAGTTCTTC	CASSPGQGDNNEQFF
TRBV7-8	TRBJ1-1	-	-	TGTGCCAGCAGACGCAGGGTCTTGTTCACTGAAGCTTTCTTT	CASRRRVLFTEAFF
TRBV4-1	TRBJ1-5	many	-	TGCGCCAGCAGTCAGTGGGGTTCGCGCAATCAGCCCCAGCATTTT	CASSQWGSRNQPQHF
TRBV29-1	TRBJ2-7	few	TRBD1	TGCAGCGTTGAGAGGGGACAGGGCCACTACGAGCAGTACTTC	CSVERGQGHYEQYF
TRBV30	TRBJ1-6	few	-	TGTGCCTGGCTACAGGGCCCCTATAATTCACCCCTCCACTTT	CAWLQGPYNSPLHF
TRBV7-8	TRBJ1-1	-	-	TGTGCCAGCAGCCCCGATGTAGGATTCATGAACACTGAAGCTTTCTTT	CASSPDVGFMNTEAFF
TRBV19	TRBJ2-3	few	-	TGTGCCAGTAGTTCCGACCGCTGGGGGGATACGCAGTATTTT	CASSSDRWGDTQYF
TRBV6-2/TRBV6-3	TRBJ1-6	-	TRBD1	TGTGCCAGCCGGAACGACAGGGGACCTTATAATTCACCCCTCCACTTT	CASRNDRGPYNSPLHF
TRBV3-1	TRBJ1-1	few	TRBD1	TGTGCCAGCAGTCCAGGGGGAATCGCTGAAGCTTTCTTT	CASSPGGIAEAFF